This TCR beta chain was documented in a study of shared clonotypes between healthy human individuals. Overall study findings and caveats: Genetic and exposure-history diversity was limited by the small donor number. Investigators expected sequencing depth to affect clonotype sharing among donors. Some clonotypes were shared by all four sorted-subset donors, while others were not shared. The non-shared ones had lower generation probabilities than the shared ones.

There are 15 residues in the CDR3. Germline V gives CDR1 SGHNT, CDR2 YYREEE (reference sequence). V was clipped by 5 bases and J by 0 bases, with 12 bases between them. Naivety among CD8 cells was defined by CD45RO negativity and positive CCR7 selection, thereby excluding terminally differentiated effector memory CD45RA+ cells. The protocol was immunoSEQ multiplex PCR, while the TCRdb copy is restricted to in-frame clones and leaves out a portion. The table shows around 1.9 million clones, with 85% to 95% occurring only once. A word on this clone: The antigen remains undetermined.

The chain combines TRBV5-4 with TRBJ1-3; D remains unclear. Sequencing was done on a sample of naive CD8+ T cells from PBMCs. The sequence was obtained from a man aged 18 to 29 in good health. Some clones in this sample may be carry-over from other donors' samples. The CDR3 DNA reads TGTGCCAGCAGTATGGACGGTGACTCTGGAAACACCATATATTTT. This codes for CASSMDGDSGNTIYF.